The TCR beta chain described here comes from a study of blood T cell repertoires in COVID-19. As for the study in general: COVID-19 samples from acute and convalescent phases originated in the United States, Italy and Spain.

The protocol was immunoSEQ multiplex PCR, while the TCRdb copy is restricted to in-frame clones and leaves out a portion. The profile shows more than 110,000 clones, about 84% of them singletons. The sample holds a few counts of this clone. Those enrolled, adults aged roughly 18 to 89 years, came from fewer than 25 US areas. Membership in each cohort depended on participant-reported clinical history. People in the exposed group encountered a COVID-19 case within 2 weeks before entering the study. This CDR3 is built from 16 residues. CDR1 and CDR2 (germline): MNHEY, SMNVEV (reference sequence). The ends lost 5 bases at V and 3 bases at J; junction bases unmatched: 11.

This receptor was obtained from a woman between 18 and 30 years old who had been exposed to COVID-19. This rearrangement joins TRBV27 to TRBJ1-2; 8 bases match TRBD1. The sequenced sample was PBMCs or T cells enriched from blood (not recorded which). CDR3 residues: CASSTLQGAGDYGYTF. The DNA for the CDR3 is TGTGCCAGCAGTACGCTTCAGGGGGCCGGGGACTATGGCTACACCTTC.